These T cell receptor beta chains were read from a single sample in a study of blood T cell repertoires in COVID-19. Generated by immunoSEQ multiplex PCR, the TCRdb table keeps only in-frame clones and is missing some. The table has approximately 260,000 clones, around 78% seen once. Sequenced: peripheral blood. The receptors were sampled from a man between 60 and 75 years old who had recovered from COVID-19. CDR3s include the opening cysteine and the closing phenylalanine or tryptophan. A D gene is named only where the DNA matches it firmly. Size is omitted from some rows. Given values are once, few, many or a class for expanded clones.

cdr3_aa: CASSSPGIEQYF
cdr3_nt: TGTGCCAGCAGTTCACCGGGGATCGAGCAGTACTTC
j_call: TRBJ2-7
d_call: .
v_call: TRBV5-4
clone_size: .

cdr3_aa: CAWRGGNNSPLHF
cdr3_nt: TGTGCCTGGAGAGGAGGAAATAATTCACCCCTCCACTTT
j_call: TRBJ1-6
d_call: .
v_call: TRBV30
clone_size: .

cdr3_aa: CASSFGQGKGNTIYF
cdr3_nt: TGCGCCAGCAGCTTCGGCCAGGGGAAAGGAAACACCATATATTTT
j_call: TRBJ1-3
d_call: .
v_call: TRBV5-1
clone_size: .

cdr3_aa: CASSQGPGTGLMNTEAFF
cdr3_nt: TGCGCCAGCAGCCAAGGCCCCGGGACAGGGCTTATGAACACTGAAGCTTTCTTT
j_call: TRBJ1-1
d_call: TRBD1
v_call: TRBV4-1
clone_size: few

cdr3_aa: CASSLMGRATNEKLFF
cdr3_nt: TGCGCCAGCAGCTTGATGGGGAGGGCAACTAATGAAAAACTGTTTTTT
j_call: TRBJ1-4
d_call: .
v_call: TRBV5-1
clone_size: few

cdr3_aa: CASSRQGNSYNEQFF
cdr3_nt: TGCGCCAGCAGCAGACAGGGGAACTCCTACAATGAGCAGTTCTTC
j_call: TRBJ2-1
d_call: TRBD1
v_call: TRBV10-2
clone_size: .

cdr3_aa: CACQLGSYNEQFF
cdr3_nt: TGTGCCTGCCAGCTCGGGAGTTATAATGAGCAGTTCTTC
j_call: TRBJ2-1
d_call: .
v_call: TRBV30
clone_size: .

cdr3_aa: CASSTHNSPLHF
cdr3_nt: TGTGCCAGCAGTACACATAATTCACCCCTCCACTTT
j_call: TRBJ1-6
d_call: .
v_call: TRBV27
clone_size: .

cdr3_aa: CASSLVGTVVAEAFF
cdr3_nt: TGTGCCAGCAGCTTAGTGGGGACAGTTGTCGCTGAAGCTTTCTTT
j_call: TRBJ1-1
d_call: TRBD1
v_call: TRBV7-8
clone_size: .

cdr3_aa: CASKRDYSYEQYF
cdr3_nt: TGCGCCAGCAAACGGGACTACTCCTACGAGCAGTACTTC
j_call: TRBJ2-7
d_call: TRBD2
v_call: TRBV10-1
clone_size: .

cdr3_aa: CASSPQPGQALGGDEQFF
cdr3_nt: TGTGCCAGCAGCCCGCAACCCGGGCAGGCCCTAGGGGGGGATGAGCAGTTCTTC
j_call: TRBJ2-1
d_call: .
v_call: TRBV3-1/TRBV3-2
clone_size: .

cdr3_aa: CASRLGTGGETQYF
cdr3_nt: TGTGCAAGTCGCTTAGGCACTGGAGGGGAGACCCAGTACTTC
j_call: TRBJ2-5
d_call: .
v_call: TRBV12-2
clone_size: few

cdr3_aa: CATSDPESGGYNEQFF
cdr3_nt: TGTGCCACCAGTGATCCAGAGAGCGGGGGTTACAATGAGCAGTTCTTC
j_call: TRBJ2-1
d_call: TRBD2
v_call: TRBV24-1
clone_size: .

cdr3_aa: CASRDRGWTEAFF
cdr3_nt: TGTGCCAGCCGGGACAGGGGGTGGACTGAAGCTTTCTTT
j_call: TRBJ1-1
d_call: TRBD1
v_call: TRBV27
clone_size: .

cdr3_aa: CASSTGLGGETQYF
cdr3_nt: TGTGCCAGTAGTACCGGACTAGGAGGCGAGACCCAGTACTTC
j_call: TRBJ2-5
d_call: TRBD2
v_call: TRBV19
clone_size: .

cdr3_aa: CASSQDYGGPFDEQFF
cdr3_nt: TGTGCCAGCAGCCAAGATTACGGCGGCCCGTTTGATGAGCAGTTCTTC
j_call: TRBJ2-1
d_call: .
v_call: TRBV14
clone_size: .

cdr3_aa: CASSDYAGSINTQYF
cdr3_nt: TGTGCCAGCAGTGACTACGCAGGGTCGATAAATACGCAGTATTTT
j_call: TRBJ2-3
d_call: .
v_call: TRBV6-4
clone_size: .

cdr3_aa: CASSQTELLAGGDTQYF
cdr3_nt: TGTGCCAGCAGCCAAACCGAACTGCTAGCGGGGGGAGATACGCAGTATTTT
j_call: TRBJ2-3
d_call: TRBD2
v_call: TRBV7-9
clone_size: once

cdr3_aa: CASSAPGGGLRGNEKLFF
cdr3_nt: TGCGCCAGCAGCGCACCGGGGGGGGGCTTGCGAGGTAATGAAAAACTGTTTTTT
j_call: TRBJ1-4
d_call: .
v_call: TRBV10-1
clone_size: .

cdr3_aa: CAITKQGNQPQHF
cdr3_nt: TGTGCCATCACCAAACAGGGAAATCAGCCCCAGCATTTT
j_call: TRBJ1-5
d_call: .
v_call: TRBV2
clone_size: .

cdr3_aa: CASSDRAGGYTF
cdr3_nt: TGTGCCAGCAGCGACAGGGCCGGGGGCTACACCTTC
j_call: TRBJ1-2
d_call: TRBD1
v_call: TRBV6-5
clone_size: .

cdr3_aa: CASSNVAGTGSGYTF
cdr3_nt: TGTGCCAGCAGTAACGTCGCCGGGACAGGGAGTGGCTACACCTTC
j_call: TRBJ1-2
d_call: TRBD1
v_call: TRBV6-6
clone_size: .

cdr3_aa: CASSPVMSNQPQHF
cdr3_nt: TGTGCCAGCAGTCCGGTGATGAGCAATCAGCCCCAGCATTTT
j_call: TRBJ1-5
d_call: .
v_call: TRBV28
clone_size: .

cdr3_aa: CASSENRGYADTQYF
cdr3_nt: TGTGCCAGCAGTGAAAACAGGGGTTACGCAGATACGCAGTATTTT
j_call: TRBJ2-3
d_call: TRBD1
v_call: TRBV6-1
clone_size: .

cdr3_aa: CASWGVNTGELFF
cdr3_nt: TGTGCCAGCTGGGGGGTGAACACCGGGGAGCTGTTTTTT
j_call: TRBJ2-2
d_call: .
v_call: TRBV6-5
clone_size: .

cdr3_aa: CATRPLAGGGHEQFF
cdr3_nt: TGTGCCACCAGACCCCTAGCGGGGGGAGGCCATGAGCAGTTCTTC
j_call: TRBJ2-1
d_call: TRBD2
v_call: TRBV10-3
clone_size: .

cdr3_aa: CASSSLAGGEETQYF
cdr3_nt: TGTGCCAGCAGCTCGTTAGCGGGAGGGGAGGAGACCCAGTACTTC
j_call: TRBJ2-5
d_call: TRBD2
v_call: TRBV5-4
clone_size: .

cdr3_aa: CASSWTLGATDTQYF
cdr3_nt: TGTGCCAGCAGTTGGACCTTGGGGGCTACAGATACGCAGTATTTT
j_call: TRBJ2-3
d_call: .
v_call: TRBV6-2/TRBV6-3
clone_size: .

cdr3_aa: CAWSASMGGTQHF
cdr3_nt: TGTGCCTGGAGTGCAAGCATGGGGGGGACCCAGCATTTT
j_call: TRBJ1-5
d_call: .
v_call: TRBV30
clone_size: .

cdr3_aa: CASRTGTPAGGCYTQYF
cdr3_nt: TGTGCCAGCAGGACCGGTACTCCAGCGGGAGGGTGTTATACGCAGTATTTT
j_call: TRBJ2-3
d_call: .
v_call: TRBV12-1
clone_size: .

cdr3_aa: CASSDLTLSSPLHF
cdr3_nt: TGTGCCAGCAGTGACCTTACCCTCAGTTCACCCCTCCACTTT
j_call: TRBJ1-6
d_call: .
v_call: TRBV6-1
clone_size: .

cdr3_aa: CASSQGGELFF
cdr3_nt: TGTGCCAGCAGTCAGGGTGGGGAGCTGTTTTTT
j_call: TRBJ2-2
d_call: .
v_call: TRBV12-3/TRBV12-4
clone_size: .

cdr3_aa: CASTGAGTGANVLTF
cdr3_nt: TGTGCCAGCACGGGAGCGGGGACTGGGGCCAACGTCCTGACTTTC
j_call: TRBJ2-6
d_call: TRBD2
v_call: TRBV6-5
clone_size: .

cdr3_aa: CASSAGGGWVEKLFF
cdr3_nt: TGTGCCAGCAGCGCGGGAGGGGGCTGGGTTGAAAAACTGTTTTTT
j_call: TRBJ1-4
d_call: TRBD1
v_call: TRBV9
clone_size: .

cdr3_aa: CASSQDSQGGEAFF
cdr3_nt: TGTGCCAGCAGCCAAGATTCACAGGGGGGTGAAGCTTTCTTT
j_call: TRBJ1-1
d_call: TRBD1
v_call: TRBV3-1/TRBV3-2
clone_size: .

cdr3_aa: CASSLGGGTYNEQFF
cdr3_nt: TGTGCCAGCAGCTTGGGTGGCGGAACTTACAATGAGCAGTTCTTC
j_call: TRBJ2-1
d_call: .
v_call: TRBV5-6
clone_size: .

cdr3_aa: CASSATGVARGSLLVSGANVLTF
cdr3_nt: TGCGCCAGCAGCGCCACAGGGGTCGCAAGGGGATCTCTCTTGGTCTCTGGGGCCAACGTCCTGACTTTC
j_call: TRBJ2-6
d_call: TRBD1
v_call: TRBV5-1
clone_size: .

cdr3_aa: CASSRLAGEGGELFF
cdr3_nt: TGTGCCAGCAGTCGACTAGCGGGAGAGGGCGGGGAGCTGTTTTTT
j_call: TRBJ2-2
d_call: TRBD2
v_call: TRBV6-5
clone_size: .

cdr3_aa: CASSGQPREKLFF
cdr3_nt: TGTGCCAGCAGTGGACAGCCAAGGGAAAAACTGTTTTTT
j_call: TRBJ1-4
d_call: .
v_call: TRBV2
clone_size: .

cdr3_aa: CASSRDTTGRGGYTF
cdr3_nt: TGTGCCAGCAGTCGAGACACGACAGGGCGTGGTGGCTACACCTTC
j_call: TRBJ1-2
d_call: TRBD1
v_call: TRBV27
clone_size: .

cdr3_aa: CASSQEWSGGQETQYF
cdr3_nt: TGCGCCAGCAGCCAAGAGTGGTCAGGGGGCCAAGAGACCCAGTACTTC
j_call: TRBJ2-5
d_call: TRBD1
v_call: TRBV4-1
clone_size: .

cdr3_aa: CASSRAGANVLTF
cdr3_nt: TGTGCCTCTTCACGGGCTGGGGCCAACGTCCTGACTTTC
j_call: TRBJ2-6
d_call: .
v_call: TRBV24-1
clone_size: .